This T cell receptor beta chain was captured in a study of OX40 agonist ivuxolimab in advanced cancers. Turning to the study itself: It was ivuxolimab, an agonistic anti-OX40 (CD134) antibody, that patients were treated with. Males comprised over 80% of the group, whose mean age was about 62 years (range 23 to 79).

The CDR3 has 15 amino acids. Germline CDR1 reads LNHNV; CDR2 reads YYDKDF (reference sequence). V lost 5 bases and J lost 4, with 15 bases in between. As regards this clone: Its antigen is still unknown.

Study-wide results and caveats: It was not determined which antigens were specifically recognized by the peripheral T cells that had undergone clonal expansion. Average numbers of expanded clones were greater in CD8+ T cells than in CD4+.

Method: immunoSEQ multiplex PCR; TCRdb's copy keeps in-frame clones and lacks some. The profile shows over 55,000 clones, 70% to 90% of them singletons. The receptor comes from an adult with an advanced solid tumor such as melanoma, head and neck, liver or kidney cancer. V gene TRBV15 combines with J gene TRBJ2-1; D possibly uses TRBD1 or TRBD2 (5 bases each). The source was CD4+ or CD8+ T cells sorted from blood, collected in a trial of the OX40 agonist ivuxolimab. CDR3 DNA: TGTGCCACCAGCCCGACCGGGACCATATACAATGAGCAGTTCTTC. Amino acids: CATSPTGTIYNEQFF.